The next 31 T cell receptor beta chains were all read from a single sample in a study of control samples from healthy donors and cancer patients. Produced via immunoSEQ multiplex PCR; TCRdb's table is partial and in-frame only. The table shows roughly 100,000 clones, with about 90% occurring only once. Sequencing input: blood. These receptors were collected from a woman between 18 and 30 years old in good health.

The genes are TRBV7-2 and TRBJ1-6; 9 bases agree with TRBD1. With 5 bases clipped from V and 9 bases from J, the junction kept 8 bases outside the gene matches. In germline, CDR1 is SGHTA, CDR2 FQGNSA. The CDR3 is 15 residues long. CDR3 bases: TGTGCCAGCAGCCAACGACAGGGGGGAGGTTCACCCCTCCACTTT. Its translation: CASSQRQGGGSPLHF. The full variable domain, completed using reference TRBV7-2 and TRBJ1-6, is GAGVSQSPSNKVTEKGKDVELRCDPISGHTALYWYRQSLGQGLEFLIYFQGNSAPDKSGLPSDRFSAERTGGSVSTLTIQRTQQEDSAVYLCASSQRQGGGSPLHFGNGTRLTVT.

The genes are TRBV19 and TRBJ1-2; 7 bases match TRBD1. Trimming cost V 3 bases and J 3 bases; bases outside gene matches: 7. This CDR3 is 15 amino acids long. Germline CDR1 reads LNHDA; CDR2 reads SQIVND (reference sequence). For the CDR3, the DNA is TGTGCCAGTAGTATCGGGAGGGGGCGAGACTATGGCTACACCTTC. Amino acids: CASSIGRGRDYGYTF.

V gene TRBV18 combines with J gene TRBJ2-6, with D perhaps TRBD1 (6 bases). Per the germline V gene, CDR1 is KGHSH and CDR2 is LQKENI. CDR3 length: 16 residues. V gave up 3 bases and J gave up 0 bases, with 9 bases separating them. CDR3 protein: CASSPGQSSGANVLTF. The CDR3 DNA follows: TGTGCCAGCTCACCCGGACAGTCCTCTGGGGCCAACGTCCTGACTTTC.

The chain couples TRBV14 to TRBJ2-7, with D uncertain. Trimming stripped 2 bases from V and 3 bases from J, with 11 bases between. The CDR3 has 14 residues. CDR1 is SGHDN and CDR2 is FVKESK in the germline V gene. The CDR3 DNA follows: TGTGCCAGCAGCCAATCAGGACGGCGCTACGAGCAGTACTTC. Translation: CASSQSGRRYEQYF.

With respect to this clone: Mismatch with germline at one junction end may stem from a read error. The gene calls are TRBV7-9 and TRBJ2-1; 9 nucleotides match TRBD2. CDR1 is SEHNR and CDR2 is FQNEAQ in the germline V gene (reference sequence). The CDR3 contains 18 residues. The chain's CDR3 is CVSSLTPKAGGIYNEQFF. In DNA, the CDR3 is TGTGTCAGCAGCTTAACTCCAAAAGCGGGAGGTATCTACAATGAGCAGTTCTTC.

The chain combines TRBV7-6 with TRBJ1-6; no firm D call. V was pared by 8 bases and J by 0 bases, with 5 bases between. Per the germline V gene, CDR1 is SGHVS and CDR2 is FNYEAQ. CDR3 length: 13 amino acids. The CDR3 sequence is CASQSSYNSPLHF. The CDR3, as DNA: TGTGCCAGCCAAAGCTCCTATAATTCACCCCTCCACTTT.

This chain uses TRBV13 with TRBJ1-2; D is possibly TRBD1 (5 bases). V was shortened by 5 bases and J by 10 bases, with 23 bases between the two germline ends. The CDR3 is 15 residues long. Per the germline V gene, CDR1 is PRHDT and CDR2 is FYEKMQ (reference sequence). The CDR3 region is CASSRNGGGRNIYTF. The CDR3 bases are TGTGCCAGCAGCCGAAACGGGGGTGGACGGAACATCTACACCTTC.

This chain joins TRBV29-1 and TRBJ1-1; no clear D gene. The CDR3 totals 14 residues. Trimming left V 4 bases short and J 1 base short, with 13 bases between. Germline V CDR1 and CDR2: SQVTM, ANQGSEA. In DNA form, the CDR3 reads TGCAGCGTTGCCAAAGGGTTAGGGAACACTGAAGCTTTCTTT. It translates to CSVAKGLGNTEAFF. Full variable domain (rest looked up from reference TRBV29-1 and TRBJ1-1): SAVISQKPSRDICQRGTSLTIQCQVDSQVTMMFWYRQQPGQSLTLIATANQGSEATYESGFVIDKFPISRPNLTFSTLTVSNMSPEDSSIYLCSVAKGLGNTEAFFGQGTRLTVV.

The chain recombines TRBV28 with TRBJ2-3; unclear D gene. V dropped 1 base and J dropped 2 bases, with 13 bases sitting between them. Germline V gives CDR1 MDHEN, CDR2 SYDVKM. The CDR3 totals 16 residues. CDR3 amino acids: CASSLLGNLNTDTQYF. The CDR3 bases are TGTGCCAGCAGTTTATTGGGCAATCTTAACACAGATACGCAGTATTTT.

CDR3 sequence: CASTSSGNEQFF. The CDR3 DNA reads as TGTGCCAGTACGTCTAGTGGCAATGAGCAGTTCTTC. V usage is TRBV19 and J usage is TRBJ2-1; D gene ambiguous. CDR1 LNHDA and CDR2 SQIVND come from the germline V gene (reference sequence). Trimming removed 7 bases from V and 6 bases from J, with 10 bases in between. The CDR3 length is 12 residues.

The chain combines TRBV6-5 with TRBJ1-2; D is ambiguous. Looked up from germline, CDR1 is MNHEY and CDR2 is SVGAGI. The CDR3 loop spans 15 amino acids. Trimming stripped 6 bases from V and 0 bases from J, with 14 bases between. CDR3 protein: CASSPTRSSNYGYTF. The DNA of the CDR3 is TGTGCCAGCAGCCCGACTAGAAGTTCTAACTATGGCTACACCTTC.

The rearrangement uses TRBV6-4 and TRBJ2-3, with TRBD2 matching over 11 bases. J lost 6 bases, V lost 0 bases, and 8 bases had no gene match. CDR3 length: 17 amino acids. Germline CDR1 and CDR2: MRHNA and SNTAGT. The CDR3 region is CASSDSGSGGAVDTQYF. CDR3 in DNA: TGTGCCAGCAGTGACTCAGGTAGCGGGGGGGCCGTGGATACGCAGTATTTT.

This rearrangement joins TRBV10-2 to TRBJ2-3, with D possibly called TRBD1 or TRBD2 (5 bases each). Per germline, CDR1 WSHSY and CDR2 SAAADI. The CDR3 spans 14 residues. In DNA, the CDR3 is TGCGCGACCAGGGACCCATCCCCTACAGATACGCAGTATTTT. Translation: CATRDPSPTDTQYF.

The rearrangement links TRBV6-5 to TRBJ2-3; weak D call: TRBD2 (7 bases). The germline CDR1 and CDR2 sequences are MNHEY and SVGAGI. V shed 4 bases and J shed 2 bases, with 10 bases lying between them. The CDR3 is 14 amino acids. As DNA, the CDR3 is TGTGCCAGCAGTTTCGGGGGGCTCACAGATACGCAGTATTTT. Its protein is CASSFGGLTDTQYF.

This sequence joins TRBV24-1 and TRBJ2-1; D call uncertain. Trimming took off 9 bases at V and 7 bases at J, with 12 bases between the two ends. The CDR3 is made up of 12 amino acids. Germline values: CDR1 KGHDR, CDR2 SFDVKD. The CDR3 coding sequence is TGTGCCACCGGCCGGCGCGTAAATGAGCAGTTCTTC. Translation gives CATGRRVNEQFF.

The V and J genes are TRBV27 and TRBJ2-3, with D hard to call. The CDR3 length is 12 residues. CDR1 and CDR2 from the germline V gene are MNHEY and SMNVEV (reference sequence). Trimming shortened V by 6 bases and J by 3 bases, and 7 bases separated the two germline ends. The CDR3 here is CASRGSTDTQYF. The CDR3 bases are TGTGCCAGCAGGGGGTCGACAGATACGCAGTATTTT.

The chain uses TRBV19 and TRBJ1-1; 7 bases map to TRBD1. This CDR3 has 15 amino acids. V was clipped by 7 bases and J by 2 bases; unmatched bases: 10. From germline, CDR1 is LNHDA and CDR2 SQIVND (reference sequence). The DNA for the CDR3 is TGTGCCAGTAACTTTGGGACAGCCCCCAACACTGAAGCTTTCTTT. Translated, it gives CASNFGTAPNTEAFF.

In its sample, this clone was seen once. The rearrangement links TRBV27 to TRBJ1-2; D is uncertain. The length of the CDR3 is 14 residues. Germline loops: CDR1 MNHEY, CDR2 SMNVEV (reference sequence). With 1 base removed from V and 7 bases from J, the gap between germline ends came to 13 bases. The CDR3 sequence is CASSLYPITGGYTF. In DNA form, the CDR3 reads TGTGCCAGCAGTTTATACCCAATCACGGGTGGCTACACCTTC.

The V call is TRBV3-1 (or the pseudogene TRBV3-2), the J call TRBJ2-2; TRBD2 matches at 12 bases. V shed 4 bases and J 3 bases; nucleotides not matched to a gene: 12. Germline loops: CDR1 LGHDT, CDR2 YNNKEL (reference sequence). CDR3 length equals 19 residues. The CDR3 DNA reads TGTGCCAGCAGCCCGACACAGGGACTAGCGGGTATAGACACCGGGGAGCTGTTTTTT. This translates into CASSPTQGLAGIDTGELFF.

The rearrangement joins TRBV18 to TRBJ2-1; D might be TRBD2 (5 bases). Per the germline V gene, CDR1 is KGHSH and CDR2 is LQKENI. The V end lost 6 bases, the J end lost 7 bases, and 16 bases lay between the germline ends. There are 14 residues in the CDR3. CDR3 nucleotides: TGTGCCAGCTCGCGGGTGCCGTTGCCTAATGAGCAGTTCTTC. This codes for CASSRVPLPNEQFF.

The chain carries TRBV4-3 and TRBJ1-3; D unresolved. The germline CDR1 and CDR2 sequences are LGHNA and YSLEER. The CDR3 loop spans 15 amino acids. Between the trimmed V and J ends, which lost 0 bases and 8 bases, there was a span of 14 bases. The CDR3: CASSQDGRFSDTIYF. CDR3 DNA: TGCGCCAGCAGCCAAGACGGGAGATTTTCGGACACCATATATTTT.

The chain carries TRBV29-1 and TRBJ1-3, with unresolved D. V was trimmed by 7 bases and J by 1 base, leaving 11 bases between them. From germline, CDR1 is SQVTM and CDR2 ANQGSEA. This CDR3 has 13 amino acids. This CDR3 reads CSAGRGSGNTIYF. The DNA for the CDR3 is TGCAGCGCCGGGAGAGGGTCTGGAAACACCATATATTTT.

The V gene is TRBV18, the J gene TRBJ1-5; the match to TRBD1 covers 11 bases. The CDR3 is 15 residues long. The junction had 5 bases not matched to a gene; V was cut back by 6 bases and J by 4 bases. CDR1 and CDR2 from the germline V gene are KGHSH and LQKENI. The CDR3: CASSLGTGGNQPQHF. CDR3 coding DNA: TGTGCCAGCTCCCTCGGGACAGGGGGGAATCAGCCCCAGCATTTT.

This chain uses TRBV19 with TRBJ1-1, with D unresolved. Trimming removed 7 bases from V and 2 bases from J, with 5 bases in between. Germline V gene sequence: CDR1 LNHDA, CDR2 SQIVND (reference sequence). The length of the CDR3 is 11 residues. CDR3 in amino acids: CASKSNTEAFF. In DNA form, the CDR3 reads TGTGCCAGTAAGTCCAACACTGAAGCTTTCTTT.

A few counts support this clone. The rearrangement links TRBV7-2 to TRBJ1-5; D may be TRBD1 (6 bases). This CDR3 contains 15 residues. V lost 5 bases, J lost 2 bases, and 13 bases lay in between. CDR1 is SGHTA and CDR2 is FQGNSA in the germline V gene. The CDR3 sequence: CASSQGAGGNQPQHF. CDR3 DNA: TGTGCCAGCAGCCAAGGGGCAGGGGGCAATCAGCCCCAGCATTTT.

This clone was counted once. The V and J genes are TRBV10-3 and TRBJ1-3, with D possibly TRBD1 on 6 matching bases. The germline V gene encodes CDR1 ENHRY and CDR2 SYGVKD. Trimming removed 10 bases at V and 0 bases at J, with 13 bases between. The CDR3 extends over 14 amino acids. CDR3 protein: CATAVGGSGNTIYF. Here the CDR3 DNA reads TGTGCCACCGCGGTAGGGGGCTCTGGAAACACCATATATTTT.

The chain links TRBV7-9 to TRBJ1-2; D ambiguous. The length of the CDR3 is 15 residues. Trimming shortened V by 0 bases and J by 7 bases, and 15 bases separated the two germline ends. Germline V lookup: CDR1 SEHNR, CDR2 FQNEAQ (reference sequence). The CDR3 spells CASSLARAGDGGYTF. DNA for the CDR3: TGTGCCAGCAGCTTAGCTCGGGCAGGTGATGGTGGCTACACCTTC. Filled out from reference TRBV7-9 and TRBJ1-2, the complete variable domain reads DTGVSQNPRHKITKRGQNVTFRCDPISEHNRLYWYRQTLGQGPEFLTYFQNEAQLEKSRLLSDRFSAERPKGSFSTLEIQRTEQGDSAMYLCASSLARAGDGGYTFGSGTRLTVV.

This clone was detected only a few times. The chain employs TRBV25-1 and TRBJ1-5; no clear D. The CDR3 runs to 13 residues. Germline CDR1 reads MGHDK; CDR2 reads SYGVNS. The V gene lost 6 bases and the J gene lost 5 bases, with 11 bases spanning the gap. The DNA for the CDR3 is TGTGCCAGCAGAGGCGGACCCTATCAGCCCCAGCATTTT. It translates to CASRGGPYQPQHF.

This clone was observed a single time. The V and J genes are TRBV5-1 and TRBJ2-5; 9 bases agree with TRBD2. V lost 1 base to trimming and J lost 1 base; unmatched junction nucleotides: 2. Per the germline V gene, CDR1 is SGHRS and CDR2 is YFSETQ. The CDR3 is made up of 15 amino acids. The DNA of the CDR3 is TGCGCCAGCAGCTTGCTAGCGGGGCCCCAAGAGACCCAGTACTTC. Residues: CASSLLAGPQETQYF.

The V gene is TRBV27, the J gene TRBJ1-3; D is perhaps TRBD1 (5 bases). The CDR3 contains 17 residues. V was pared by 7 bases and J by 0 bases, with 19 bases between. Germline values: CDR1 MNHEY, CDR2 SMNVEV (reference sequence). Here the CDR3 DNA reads TGTGCCAGCAAAATTTACCCGACAGACCGCTCTGGAAACACCATATATTTT. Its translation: CASKIYPTDRSGNTIYF.

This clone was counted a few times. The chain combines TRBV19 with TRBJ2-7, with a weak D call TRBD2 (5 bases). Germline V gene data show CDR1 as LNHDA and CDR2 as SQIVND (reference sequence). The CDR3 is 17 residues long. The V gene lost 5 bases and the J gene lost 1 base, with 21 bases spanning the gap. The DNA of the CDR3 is TGTGCCAGTAGTCCTGACTGGCCCGCGGCGGGTTCCTACGAGCAGTACTTC. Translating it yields CASSPDWPAAGSYEQYF. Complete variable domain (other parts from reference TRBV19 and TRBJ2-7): DGGITQSPKYLFRKEGQNVTLSCEQNLNHDAMYWYRQDPGQGLRLIYYSQIVNDFQKGDIAEGYSVSREKKESFPLTVTSAQKNPTAFYLCASSPDWPAAGSYEQYFGPGTRLTVT.